This T cell receptor beta chain appears in the sequencing data of a study of blood T cell repertoires in COVID-19. Study-level information: The United States, Italy and Spain supplied acute and convalescent COVID-19 samples.

As processed by the authors: By means of reference gene primer amplification, nucleated cell counts were estimated. Sequencing was performed with immunoSEQ multiplex PCR; in TCRdb, only in-frame clones are kept and a portion is missing. From that table come the V and J calls and clone size; the DNA was used to work out D and trimming. Here the sample spans 200,000 to 250,000 clones, around 89% being singletons. Germline CDR1 MNHEY, CDR2 SVGAGI. V shed 8 bases and J shed 0 bases, with 10 bases lying between them. The CDR3 contains 14 residues. The study recruited people aged about 18 to 89 years across roughly 25 US areas. In assigning cohorts, the study relied on participant-reported clinical history. This clone has just one count.

This sequence joins TRBV6-5 and TRBJ1-4, with D perhaps matching TRBD1 (5 bases). This receptor was taken from a man aged 25-40 years who had been exposed to COVID-19. Sequencing was done on a sample of PBMCs or T cells enriched from blood (not recorded which). CDR3 nucleotide sequence: TGTGCCAGCCAAGACAGTGCAACTAATGAAAAACTGTTTTTT. It is translated as CASQDSATNEKLFF.